The text below deals with one T cell receptor beta chain. Its target is not known. Original methodology: Approximately 100,000 TCRs per sample was the median, with a range of roughly 20,000 to 750,000. TCRdb analysed the RACE reads with MiXCR anew, one entry per CDR3 protein. TCRdb, not the original authors, processed these V and J calls. Of 270,000 or so distinct CDR3 sequences detected, 7.5% to 8% appear once; the ten largest clones hold about 1.2%. The data belong to a study of human T cells and chemical hapten exposure. The study's findings and limits: Counts of expanded TCRs at PT1 were positively correlated with patch test score. Versus controls, significantly more large CDR3 similarity clusters arose from expanded TCRs.

CDR1 WNHNN and CDR2 SYGVQD come from the germline V gene (reference sequence). This CDR3 contains 16 residues. The V and J ends lost 10 bases and 2 bases respectively, with 22 bases between them. Time point described: pre-sensitization, week 0. Treatment denoted: therapeutic diphenylcyclopropenone sensitization with weekly scalp DPC. People who gave samples had alopecia, were 18 to 70 years old, and were suitable for DPC. The sequence came from a man aged 18 to 35 with alopecia areata. Some clones in this sample may be carry-over from other donors' samples. The source was whole blood, collected in connection with sensitization to the hapten diphenylcyclopropenone (DPC). The V call is TRBV10-1, the J call TRBJ2-3, with D possibly being TRBD1 (5 bases). The CDR3 DNA reads as TGCGCCATCGACCAGGAAGTGACAGAAAACACAGATACGCAGTATTTT. Its protein product is CAIDQEVTENTDTQYF.